This T cell receptor beta chain emerged from a study of shared clonotypes between healthy human individuals. Genomic DNA of each subset was evenly split across several immunoSEQ plates. Clones were sequenced by immunoSEQ multiplex PCR, and TCRdb holds only the in-frame ones, with some missing. The sample holds roughly 640,000 clones, roughly 70% seen once. The CDR3 contains 14 residues. The V gene lost 3 bases and the J gene lost 0 bases, with 8 bases spanning the gap. The germline V gene has CDR1 MDHEN and CDR2 SYDVKM. The source is a woman under 40 in good health. Sequencing input: memory CD4+ T cells sorted from blood. Specified subset: CD45RA-negative fraction. The chain couples TRBV28 to TRBJ1-1, with a tentative D call TRBD1 (5 bases). CDR3 sequence reads: CASSLTGLNTEAFF. The CDR3 DNA is TGTGCCAGCAGTTTGACGGGGCTGAACACTGAAGCTTTCTTT.